This T cell receptor (beta chain) emerged from a study of T cell responses to AZD1222 COVID-19 vaccine. CDR3 size: 11 residues. The germline V and J ends were trimmed by 3 bases and 6 bases, with 8 bases remaining between them. From germline, CDR1 is GTSNPN and CDR2 SVGIG (reference sequence). Assay: immunoSEQ multiplex PCR; the TCRdb copy retains only in-frame clones and omits some. The data hold roughly 120,000 clones, with about 85% observed a single time. Concerning this clone itself: What it recognizes is unknown.

General observations from the study: Only six or seven AZD1222 recipients tested seropositive at baseline.

Here the sequenced sample was peripheral blood, taken on day 0 of AZD1222 vaccination. The gene calls are TRBV30 and TRBJ1-1; weak D call: TRBD1 (5 bases). The sequence was obtained from an adult in good health. CDR3 in DNA: TGTGCCTGGAGCAGGGTCGCTGAAGCTTTCTTT. It is translated as CAWSRVAEAFF.